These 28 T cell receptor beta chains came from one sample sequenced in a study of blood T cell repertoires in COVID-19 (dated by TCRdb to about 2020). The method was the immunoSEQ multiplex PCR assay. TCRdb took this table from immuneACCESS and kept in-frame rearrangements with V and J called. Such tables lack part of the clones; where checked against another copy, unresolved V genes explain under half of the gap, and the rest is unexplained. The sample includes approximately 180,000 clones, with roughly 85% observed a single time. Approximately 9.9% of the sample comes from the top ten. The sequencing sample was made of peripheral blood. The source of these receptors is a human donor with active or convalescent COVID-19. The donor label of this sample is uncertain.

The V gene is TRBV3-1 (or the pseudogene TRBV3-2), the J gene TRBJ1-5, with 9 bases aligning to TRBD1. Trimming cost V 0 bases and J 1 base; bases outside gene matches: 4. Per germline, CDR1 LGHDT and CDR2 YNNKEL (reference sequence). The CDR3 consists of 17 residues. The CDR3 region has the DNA TGTGCCAGCAGCCAAGACTCAGGGACAGGGAGCAATCAGCCCCAGCATTTT. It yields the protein CASSQDSGTGSNQPQHF.

CDR3 in amino acids: CASSLTRLDLSGYTF. DNA for the CDR3: TGTGCCAGCAGCTTAACCCGCCTCGATTTGAGTGGCTACACCTTC. The rearrangement joins TRBV7-6 to TRBJ1-2; unclear D gene. Germline V gene lookup returns CDR1 SGHVS and CDR2 FNYEAQ. Trimming shortened V by 2 bases and J by 7 bases, and 17 bases separated the two germline ends. This CDR3 spans 15 amino acids.

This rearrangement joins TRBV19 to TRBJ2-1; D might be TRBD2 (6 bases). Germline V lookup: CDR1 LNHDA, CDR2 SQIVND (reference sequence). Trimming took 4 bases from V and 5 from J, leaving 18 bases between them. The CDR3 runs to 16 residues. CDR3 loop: CASSSSGGVKDNEQFF. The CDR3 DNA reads TGTGCCAGTAGTAGTTCTGGCGGGGTCAAGGACAATGAGCAGTTCTTC.

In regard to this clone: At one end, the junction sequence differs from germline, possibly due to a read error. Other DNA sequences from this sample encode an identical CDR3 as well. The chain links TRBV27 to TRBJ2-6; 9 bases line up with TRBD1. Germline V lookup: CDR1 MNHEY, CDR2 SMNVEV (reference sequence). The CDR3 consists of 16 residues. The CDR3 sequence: CASSVFTDRGANVLTF. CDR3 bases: TGTGCCAGCAGTGTCTTCACGGACAGGGGTGCCAACGTTCTGACTTTC.

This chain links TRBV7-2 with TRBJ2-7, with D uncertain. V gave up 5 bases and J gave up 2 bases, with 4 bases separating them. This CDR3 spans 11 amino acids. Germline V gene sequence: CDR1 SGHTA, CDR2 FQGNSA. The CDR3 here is CASSRTYEQYF. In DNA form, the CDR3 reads TGTGCCAGCAGCCGTACCTACGAGCAGTACTTC. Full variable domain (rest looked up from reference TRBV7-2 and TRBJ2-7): GAGVSQSPSNKVTEKGKDVELRCDPISGHTALYWYRQSLGQGLEFLIYFQGNSAPDKSGLPSDRFSAERTGGSVSTLTIQRTQQEDSAVYLCASSRTYEQYFGPGTRLTVT.

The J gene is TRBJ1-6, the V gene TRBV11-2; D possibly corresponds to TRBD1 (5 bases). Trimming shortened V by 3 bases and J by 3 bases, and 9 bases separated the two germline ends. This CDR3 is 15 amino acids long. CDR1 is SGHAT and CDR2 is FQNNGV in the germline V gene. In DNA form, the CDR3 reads TGTGCCAGCAGCTTCTCCCAGGGCTATAATTCACCCCTCCACTTT. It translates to CASSFSQGYNSPLHF.

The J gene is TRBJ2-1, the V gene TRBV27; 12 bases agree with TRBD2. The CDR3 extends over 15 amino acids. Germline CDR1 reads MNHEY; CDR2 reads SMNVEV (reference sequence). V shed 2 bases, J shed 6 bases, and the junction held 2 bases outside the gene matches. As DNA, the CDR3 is TGTGCCAGCAGTTTAACACTAGCGGGAGGCAATGAGCAGTTCTTC. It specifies CASSLTLAGGNEQFF.

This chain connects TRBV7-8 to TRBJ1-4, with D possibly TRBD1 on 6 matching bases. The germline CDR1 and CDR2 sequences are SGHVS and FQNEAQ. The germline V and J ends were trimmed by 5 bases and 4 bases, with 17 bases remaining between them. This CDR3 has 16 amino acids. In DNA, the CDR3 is TGTGCCAGCAGCGTAGGGCTCCGGGACAATAATGAAAAACTGTTTTTT. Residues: CASSVGLRDNNEKLFF.

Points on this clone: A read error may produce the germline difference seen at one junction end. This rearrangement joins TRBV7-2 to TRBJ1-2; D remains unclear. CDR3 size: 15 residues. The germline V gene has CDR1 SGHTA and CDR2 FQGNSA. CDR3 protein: CASSLARRDYYGYTF. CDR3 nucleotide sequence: TGTGCCAGCAGCCTAGCGCGCCGGGATTACTATGGCTACACCTTC.

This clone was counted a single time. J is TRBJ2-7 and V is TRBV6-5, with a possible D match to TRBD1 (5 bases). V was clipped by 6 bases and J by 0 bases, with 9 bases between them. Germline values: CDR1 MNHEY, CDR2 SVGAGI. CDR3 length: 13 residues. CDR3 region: CASRRQSSYEQYF. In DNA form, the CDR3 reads TGTGCCAGCAGGAGACAGAGCTCCTACGAGCAGTACTTC.

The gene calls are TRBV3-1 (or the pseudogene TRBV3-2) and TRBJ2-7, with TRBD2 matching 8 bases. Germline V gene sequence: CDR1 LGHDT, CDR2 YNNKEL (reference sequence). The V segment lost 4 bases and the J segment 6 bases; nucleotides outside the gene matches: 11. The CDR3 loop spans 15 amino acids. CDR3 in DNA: TGTGCCAGCAGCCCTTTTTGGACTAGCACCGGCGAGCAGTACTTC. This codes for CASSPFWTSTGEQYF.

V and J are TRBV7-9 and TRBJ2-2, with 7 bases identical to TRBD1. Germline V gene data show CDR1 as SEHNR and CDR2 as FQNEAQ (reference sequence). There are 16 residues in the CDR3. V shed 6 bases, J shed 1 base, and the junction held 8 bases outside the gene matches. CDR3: CASRIQGSRNTGELFF. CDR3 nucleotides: TGTGCCAGCAGGATACAGGGGTCAAGGAACACCGGGGAGCTGTTTTTT.

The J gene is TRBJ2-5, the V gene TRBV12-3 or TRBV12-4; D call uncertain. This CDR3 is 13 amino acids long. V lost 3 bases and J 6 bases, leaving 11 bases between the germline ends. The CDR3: CASSLVQRKTQYF. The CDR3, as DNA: TGTGCCAGCAGTTTGGTCCAGCGTAAGACCCAGTACTTC.

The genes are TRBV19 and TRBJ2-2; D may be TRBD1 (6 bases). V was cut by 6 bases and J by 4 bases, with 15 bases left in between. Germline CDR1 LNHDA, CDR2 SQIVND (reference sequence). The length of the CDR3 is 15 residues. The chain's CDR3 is CASRSRGIGTGELFF. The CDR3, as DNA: TGTGCCAGTAGGTCCAGGGGAATCGGCACCGGGGAGCTGTTTTTT. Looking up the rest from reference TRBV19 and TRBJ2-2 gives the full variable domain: DGGITQSPKYLFRKEGQNVTLSCEQNLNHDAMYWYRQDPGQGLRLIYYSQIVNDFQKGDIAEGYSVSREKKESFPLTVTSAQKNPTAFYLCASRSRGIGTGELFFGEGSRLTVL.

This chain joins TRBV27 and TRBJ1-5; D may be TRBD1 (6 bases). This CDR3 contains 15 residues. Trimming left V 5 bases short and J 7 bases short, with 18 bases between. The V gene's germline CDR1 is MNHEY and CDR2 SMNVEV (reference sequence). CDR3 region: CASSARTASGQPQHF. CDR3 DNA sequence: TGTGCCAGCAGTGCCCGGACAGCCTCGGGGCAGCCCCAGCATTTT.

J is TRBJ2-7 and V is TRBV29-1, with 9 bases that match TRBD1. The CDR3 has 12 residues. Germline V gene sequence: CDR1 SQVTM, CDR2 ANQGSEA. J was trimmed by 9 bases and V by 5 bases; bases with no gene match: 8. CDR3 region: CSVLTGGGRQYF. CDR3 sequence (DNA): TGCAGCGTTTTGACAGGGGGAGGAAGGCAGTACTTC.

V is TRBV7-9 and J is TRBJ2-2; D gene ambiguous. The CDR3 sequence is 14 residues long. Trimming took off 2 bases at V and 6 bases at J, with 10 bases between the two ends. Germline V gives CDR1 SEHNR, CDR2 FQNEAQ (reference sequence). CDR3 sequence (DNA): TGTGCCAGCAGCTTACGGGTTGGGTCCGGGGAGCTGTTTTTT. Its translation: CASSLRVGSGELFF. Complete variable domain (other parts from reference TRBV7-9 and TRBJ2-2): DTGVSQNPRHKITKRGQNVTFRCDPISEHNRLYWYRQTLGQGPEFLTYFQNEAQLEKSRLLSDRFSAERPKGSFSTLEIQRTEQGDSAMYLCASSLRVGSGELFFGEGSRLTVL.

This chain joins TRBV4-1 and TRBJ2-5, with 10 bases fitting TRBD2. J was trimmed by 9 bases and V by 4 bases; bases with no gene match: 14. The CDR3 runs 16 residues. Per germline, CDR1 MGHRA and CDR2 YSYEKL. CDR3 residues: CASSPRTSGPQGAQYF. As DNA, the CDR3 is TGCGCCAGCAGCCCCCGGACTAGCGGTCCTCAAGGGGCCCAGTACTTC.

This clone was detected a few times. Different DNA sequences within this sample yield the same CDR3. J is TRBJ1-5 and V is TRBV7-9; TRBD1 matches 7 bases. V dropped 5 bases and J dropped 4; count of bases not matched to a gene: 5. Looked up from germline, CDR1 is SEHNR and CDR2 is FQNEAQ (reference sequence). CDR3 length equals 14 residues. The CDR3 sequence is CASSPLTGNQPQHF. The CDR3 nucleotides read TGTGCCAGCAGCCCCCTGACAGGGAATCAGCCCCAGCATTTT.

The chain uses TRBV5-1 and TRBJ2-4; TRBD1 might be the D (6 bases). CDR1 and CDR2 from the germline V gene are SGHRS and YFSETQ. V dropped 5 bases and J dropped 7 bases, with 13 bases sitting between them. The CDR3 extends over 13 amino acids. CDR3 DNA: TGCGCCAGCAGTACGGGACACGATAACATTCAGTACTTC. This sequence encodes CASSTGHDNIQYF. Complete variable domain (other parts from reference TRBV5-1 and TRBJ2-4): KAGVTQTPRYLIKTRGQQVTLSCSPISGHRSVSWYQQTPGQGLQFLFEYFSETQRNKGNFPGRFSGRQFSNSRSEMNVSTLELGDSALYLCASSTGHDNIQYFGAGTRLSVL.

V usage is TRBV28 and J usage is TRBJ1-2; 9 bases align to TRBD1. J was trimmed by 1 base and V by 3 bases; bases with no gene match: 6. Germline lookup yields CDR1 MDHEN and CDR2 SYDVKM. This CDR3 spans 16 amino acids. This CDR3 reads CASSLGGTGYNYGYTF. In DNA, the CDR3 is TGTGCCAGCAGTTTGGGAGGGACAGGGTATAACTATGGCTACACCTTC.

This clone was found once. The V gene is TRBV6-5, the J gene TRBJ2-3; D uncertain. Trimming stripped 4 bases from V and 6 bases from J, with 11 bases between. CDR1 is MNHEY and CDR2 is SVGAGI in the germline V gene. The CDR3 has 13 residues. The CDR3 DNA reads TGTGCCAGCAGTTTCGTCTCCTTGGATACGCAGTATTTT. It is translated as CASSFVSLDTQYF.

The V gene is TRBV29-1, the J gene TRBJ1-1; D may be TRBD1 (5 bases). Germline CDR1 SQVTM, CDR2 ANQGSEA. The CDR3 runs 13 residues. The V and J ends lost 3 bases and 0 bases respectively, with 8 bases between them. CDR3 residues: CSVDGGVNTEAFF. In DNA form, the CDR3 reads TGCAGCGTTGATGGAGGGGTGAACACTGAAGCTTTCTTT.

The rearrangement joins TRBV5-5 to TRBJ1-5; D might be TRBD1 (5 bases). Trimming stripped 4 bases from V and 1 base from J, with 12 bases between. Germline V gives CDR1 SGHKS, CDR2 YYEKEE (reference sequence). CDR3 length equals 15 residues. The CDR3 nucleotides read TGTGCCAGCAGCCAGCTAGACAGAAGCAATCAGCCCCAGCATTTT. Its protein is CASSQLDRSNQPQHF.

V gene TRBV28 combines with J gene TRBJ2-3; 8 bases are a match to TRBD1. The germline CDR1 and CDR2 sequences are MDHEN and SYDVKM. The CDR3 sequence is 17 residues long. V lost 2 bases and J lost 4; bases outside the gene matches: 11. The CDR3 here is CASSLLLRTGSPDTQYF. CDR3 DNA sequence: TGTGCCAGCAGTTTACTCTTAAGGACAGGGTCACCAGATACGCAGTATTTT. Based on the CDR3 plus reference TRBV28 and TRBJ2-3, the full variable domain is DVKVTQSSRYLVKRTGEKVFLECVQDMDHENMFWYRQDPGLGLRLIYFSYDVKMKEKGDIPEGYSVSREKKERFSLILESASTNQTSMYLCASSLLLRTGSPDTQYFGPGTRLTVL.

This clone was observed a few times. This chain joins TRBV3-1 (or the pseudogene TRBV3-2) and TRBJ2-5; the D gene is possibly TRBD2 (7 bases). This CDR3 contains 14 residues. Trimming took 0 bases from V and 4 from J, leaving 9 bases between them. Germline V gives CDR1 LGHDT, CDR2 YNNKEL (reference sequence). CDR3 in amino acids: CASSQEGGVETQYF. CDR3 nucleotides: TGTGCCAGCAGCCAAGAAGGGGGGGTAGAGACCCAGTACTTC.

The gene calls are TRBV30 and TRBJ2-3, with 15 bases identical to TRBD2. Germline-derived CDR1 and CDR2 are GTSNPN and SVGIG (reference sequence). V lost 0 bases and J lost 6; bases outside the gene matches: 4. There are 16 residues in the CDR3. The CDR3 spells CAWSVGTSGGRDTQYF. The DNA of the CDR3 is TGTGCCTGGAGTGTTGGGACTAGCGGGGGGAGGGATACGCAGTATTTT. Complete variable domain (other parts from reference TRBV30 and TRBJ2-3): SQTIHQWPATLVQPVGSPLSLECTVEGTSNPNLYWYRQAAGRGLQLLFYSVGIGQISSEVPQNLSASRPQDRQFILSSKKLLLSDSGFYLCAWSVGTSGGRDTQYFGPGTRLTVL.

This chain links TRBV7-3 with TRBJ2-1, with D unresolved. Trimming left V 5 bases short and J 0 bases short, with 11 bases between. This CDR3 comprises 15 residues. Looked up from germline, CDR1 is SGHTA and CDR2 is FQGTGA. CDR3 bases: TGTGCCAGCAGCCCTTCATCCAGCTCCTACAATGAGCAGTTCTTC. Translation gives CASSPSSSSYNEQFF.